A single TCR beta chain is shown here with its context. Antigen specificity is unknown. The junction and the germline gene differ at one end; a read error may be behind it. Breast cancer patients provided tissue from their axillary draining lymph nodes. TCRdb independently ran MiXCR on the multiplex PCR reads; one entry per CDR3 protein. In the table there are 85,000 to 130,000 distinct CDR3 sequences, 30% of which are singletons. Germline values: CDR1 DFQATT, CDR2 SNEGSKA (reference sequence). The CDR3 has 15 residues. The data are from a study of breast tumors, draining lymph nodes, adjacent tissues. The study, taken as a whole, reports: Tumor repertoires ranked between lymph nodes and nontumor tissue in diversity, with V and J gene preferences. That most tumor T cells come from lymph nodes remained unproven. Tumor and nontumor repertoires were significantly more similar in luminal-like than in basal-like breast cancer.

The sequenced material came from axillary lymph node tissue. The chain uses TRBV20-1 and TRBJ2-7, with a possible D match to TRBD2 (6 bases). This TCR was recovered from a female donor with breast cancer. Some clones in this sample may be carry-over from other donors' samples. CDR3 amino acids: CGAHPREDNSYEQYF. CDR3 nucleotides: TGCGGTGCACATCCCAGGGAGGATAACTCCTACGAGCAGTACTTC.